The next 14 T cell receptor beta chains were all read from a single sample in a study of T cell responses to AZD1222 COVID-19 vaccine (dated by TCRdb to 2020 to 2023). Library method: the immunoSEQ multiplex PCR assay. Sourced from immuneACCESS, this table was stored by TCRdb with only in-frame sequences that have V and J called. A share of the clones is absent; for the studies checked, an unresolved V gene accounts for under half, and the remainder has no known explanation. For this sample the table gives 100,000 to 150,000 clones, of which more than 80% were detected only once. The ten top clones hold roughly 4% of the sample. The label giving this sample's time point can be read as: about 28 days (+/-7) after the second vaccine dose. The starting material was peripheral blood, obtained 28 days after the second AZD1222 dose. The receptors originated from an adult who received the AZD1222 COVID-19 vaccine.

This CDR3 is CASSQDWSSYEQYF. The CDR3 DNA reads as TGTGCCAGCAGCCAAGATTGGAGCTCCTACGAGCAGTACTTC. The V call is TRBV3-1 (or the pseudogene TRBV3-2), the J call TRBJ2-7; D unclear. Trimming removed 0 bases from V and 0 bases from J, with 6 bases in between. CDR3 length: 14 residues. CDR1 is LGHDT, CDR2 YNNKEL, per germline (reference sequence).

V gene TRBV4-1 combines with J gene TRBJ1-6; no reliable D call. This CDR3 spans 16 amino acids. The ends were cut back, 4 bases at V and 8 bases at J, with 18 bases in the middle. Germline CDR1 and CDR2: MGHRA and YSYEKL. In DNA form, the CDR3 reads TGCGCCAGCAGCCCACAGATGAGCTCCGGGGATTCACCCCTCCACTTT. Translation: CASSPQMSSGDSPLHF.

The chain is built from TRBV7-8 and TRBJ1-2; 7 nucleotides agree with TRBD1. The CDR3 is 13 amino acids. V dropped 4 bases and J dropped 2; count of bases not matched to a gene: 1. The V gene's germline CDR1 is SGHVS and CDR2 FQNEAQ. CDR3 protein: CASSSQGNYGYTF. The CDR3 bases are TGTGCCAGCAGCTCACAGGGGAACTATGGCTACACCTTC. The variable domain in full, completed from reference TRBV7-8 and TRBJ1-2, reads GAGVSQSPRYKVAKRGQDVALRCDPISGHVSLFWYQQALGQGPEFLTYFQNEAQLDKSGLPSDRFFAERPEGSVSTLKIQRTQQEDSAVYLCASSSQGNYGYTFGSGTRLTVV.

The chain combines TRBV5-5 with TRBJ1-1, with TRBD1 matching over 9 bases. The CDR3 runs to 16 residues. V was clipped by 7 bases and J by 7 bases; unmatched bases: 17. Germline assignment: CDR1 SGHKS and CDR2 YYEKEE (reference sequence). The CDR3 nucleotides read TGTGCCAGCCGCATAACAAGGACAGGGGACTACGGTGAAGCTTTCTTT. This sequence encodes CASRITRTGDYGEAFF. The full variable domain, its missing parts supplied by reference TRBV5-5 and TRBJ1-1, is DAGVTQSPTHLIKTRGQQVTLRCSPISGHKSVSWYQQVLGQGPQFIFQYYEKEERGRGNFPDRFSARQFPNYSSELNVNALLLGDSALYLCASRITRTGDYGEAFFGQGTRLTVV.

CDR3 sequence reads: CASSLVSQPQHF. The CDR3 DNA follows: TGTGCCAGCAGTTTAGTGTCTCAGCCCCAGCATTTT. The genes are TRBV12-3 or TRBV12-4 and TRBJ1-5; no definite D call. The V and J ends lost 1 base and 6 bases respectively, with 4 bases between them. There are 12 residues in the CDR3.

The DNA for the CDR3 is TGTGCCACCCAGCCAACGGGGACAGGGTCCCACGAGCAGTACTTC. Its translation: CATQPTGTGSHEQYF. The genes are TRBV3-1 (or the pseudogene TRBV3-2) and TRBJ2-7; 9 positions match TRBD1. The CDR3 is made up of 15 amino acids. CDR1 LGHDT and CDR2 YNNKEL come from the germline V gene (reference sequence). Unmatched junction bases numbered 15, after V lost 10 bases and J lost 5 bases.

V is TRBV2 and J is TRBJ2-1; 7 bases map to TRBD1. V dropped 7 bases and J dropped 8; count of bases not matched to a gene: 8. The CDR3 is made up of 13 amino acids. Germline V gene sequence: CDR1 SNHLY, CDR2 FYNNEI. DNA for the CDR3: TGTGCCAGCACCGCGACAGGGACCCATGAGCAGTTCTTC. It specifies CASTATGTHEQFF.

The DNA for the CDR3 is TGTGCCTGGACCAGGACAGGGGATAATGAAAAACTGTTTTTT. It codes for CAWTRTGDNEKLFF. The chain joins TRBV30 to TRBJ1-4, with 9 bases lining up with TRBD1. V shed 4 bases and J 4 bases; nucleotides not matched to a gene: 4. This CDR3 is built from 14 residues. CDR1 and CDR2 (germline): GTSNPN, SVGIG (reference sequence). Supplemented by reference TRBV30 and TRBJ1-4, the full variable domain reads SQTIHQWPATLVQPVGSPLSLECTVEGTSNPNLYWYRQAAGRGLQLLFYSVGIGQISSEVPQNLSASRPQDRQFILSSKKLLLSDSGFYLCAWTRTGDNEKLFFGSGTQLSVL.

J is TRBJ1-2 and V is TRBV11-2; no firm D call. The V and J ends lost 5 bases and 0 bases respectively, with 10 bases between them. The CDR3 is 14 residues long. From germline, CDR1 is SGHAT and CDR2 FQNNGV. DNA for the CDR3: TGTGCCAGCAGCCCGGGCCTTACTAACTATGGCTACACCTTC. Amino acids: CASSPGLTNYGYTF.

The chain has TRBV7-2 and TRBJ2-7; D remains ambiguous. Germline assignment: CDR1 SGHTA and CDR2 FQGNSA. Trimming stripped 5 bases from V and 6 bases from J, with 20 bases between. This CDR3 is 15 amino acids long. CDR3 DNA: TGTGCCAGCAGCGCCCGGGCTTCAAGCCCCTTCGAGCAGTACTTC. Its protein product is CASSARASSPFEQYF.

This chain joins TRBV28 and TRBJ2-5, with D perhaps matching TRBD1 (6 bases). The ends were cut back, 10 bases at V and 2 bases at J, with 14 bases in the middle. This CDR3 has 13 amino acids. Per the germline V gene, CDR1 is MDHEN and CDR2 is SYDVKM. The CDR3 loop reads CATKGQRQETQYF. The CDR3 DNA reads as TGTGCCACCAAAGGACAGCGTCAAGAGACCCAGTACTTC.

The chain recombines TRBV3-1 (or the pseudogene TRBV3-2) with TRBJ2-5; D remains unclear. There are 15 residues in the CDR3. The V and J ends lost 3 bases and 2 bases respectively, with 13 bases between them. CDR1 is LGHDT, CDR2 YNNKEL, per germline (reference sequence). The CDR3 bases are TGTGCCAGCAGCCAGATGGACCAGATGCAAGAGACCCAGTACTTC. Amino acid sequence: CASSQMDQMQETQYF.

The rearrangement links TRBV11-3 to TRBJ2-2; D is unresolved. Between the trimmed V and J ends, which lost 0 bases and 0 bases, there was a span of 11 bases. Per the germline V gene, CDR1 is SGHNT and CDR2 is YENEEA. The CDR3 has 17 amino acids. The CDR3 reads CASSLDSGTSNTGELFF. The CDR3 nucleotides are TGTGCCAGCAGCTTAGATTCCGGCACCTCGAACACCGGGGAGCTGTTTTTT.

This sequence joins TRBV5-1 and TRBJ1-1; 9 bases agree with TRBD1. V lost 4 bases to trimming and J lost 7 bases; unmatched junction nucleotides: 8. CDR3 size: 14 residues. From germline, CDR1 is SGHRS and CDR2 YFSETQ. The CDR3 reads CASSIIQGAVEAFF. The CDR3 nucleotides are TGCGCCAGCAGCATAATACAGGGGGCTGTTGAAGCTTTCTTT.